This T cell receptor (beta chain) is from a study of T cells expressing NK-cell markers. Study-wide context: With respect to HCMV, most of the eight sequenced donors were seropositive, and one was seronegative. Findings and caveats of the study: For several donors, these clonotypes were likewise the leading ones in the CD3+CD56-NKG2C+ fraction.

The CDR3 spans 13 residues. TCRdb reprocessed the 5' RACE reads, with one entry per CDR3 protein and no DNA. This sample carries about 260,000 distinct CDR3 sequences, with roughly 4.2% going to the ten biggest clones. Worth noting for this clonotype: Antigen unknown.

Material for sequencing was blood T cells: a sorted CD56 or NKG2C T cell subset, CD4+ or CD8+ T cells, or bulk PBMC T cells (not recorded which). This TCR was recovered from a woman aged 18 to 75 in good health. The V and J genes are TRBV12-3 or TRBV12-4 and TRBJ2-7. The CDR3 sequence: CASSFRTVYEQYF.